This T cell receptor (beta chain) comes out of a study of Graves' ophthalmopathy and Graves' hyperthyroidism (dated by TCRdb to 2016 to 2018). A note on the overall study: Peripheral blood was collected before any treatment was given, at the time of initial diagnosis. The study used signatures of the TCR beta repertoire to tell Graves' ophthalmopathy apart from Graves' hyperthyroidism and to predict which patients would progress to ophthalmopathy. In total, some 130 blood samples were TCR-sequenced: 43 ophthalmopathy, some 75 hyperthyroidism and about 17 hyperthyroidism-to-ophthalmopathy patients. To explore V-J signatures that separate ophthalmopathy from hyperthyroidism, a discovery set of 95 to 100 patients was enrolled, consisting of 40 to 45 with ophthalmopathy and some 59 with stable hyperthyroidism. The independent validation cohort included about 19 hyperthyroidism patients plus 17 patients who later progressed from hyperthyroidism to ophthalmopathy. In over 5 hyperthyroidism patients, the T-cell repertoire of thyroid tissue was compared with the T-cell repertoire of blood. Once sampling was done, hyperthyroidism patients were given methimazole at a starting dose of 30 mg daily, while ophthalmopathy patients were given high-dose intravenous methylprednisolone. On the study overall, not on this receptor specifically: Most expanded thyroid clonotypes with frequency above 0.001 were also detected in blood, suggesting blood repertoires may reflect the thyroid immune response. Sample size was not predetermined statistically, and investigators were not blinded to group allocation. In validation, the model predicted ophthalmopathy progression with 55% to 71% sensitivity and 72.22% specificity; eleven to twelve predicted patients were CT-confirmed with GO in a median of about 7.1 months. In cross-validation, the 13-signature model distinguished ophthalmopathy from stable hyperthyroidism with approximately 88% sensitivity and about 84% specificity, and in the test set the corresponding values were approximately 80% and 75%.

This clonotype was seen ten or more times. No antigen is known for it. Per-base quality was not reported, and no clone a single base away is much larger than it. TCR beta CDR3 regions were amplified from RNA transcripts for repertoire sequencing. A first-round RT-PCR used HTBI primers with the Qiagen OneStep RT-PCR kit, followed by a second-round multiplex PCR, size selection and purification. The libraries underwent paired-end sequencing with 100 bp reads on an Illumina HiSeq2000. As for the original processing: SOAPnuke was used to process the reads, removing any read that contained adapters or uncalled bases, had a mean Phred below 15, or lacked an exact match to the constant primer or identifier. COPE v1.2.5 was used to merge high-quality paired reads. Each unique nucleotide sequence was defined as a clonotype, and clonotypes were aligned to IMGT TRB V, D and J references with MiTCR v1.1. Analysis was restricted to V-J combinations with a frequency above 0.0001, which covered 99% to 99.2% of repertoires. For each V-J combination, a TCR clonal expansion and chaos score was defined as F50 clonal expansion divided by the chaos observed in the TCRdist matrix. Welch's t-statistics and random forest were used to reduce features to more than ten V-J combinations, which were fed into a naive Bayes classifier. The similarity between thyroid and blood repertoires was quantified using the Morisita-Horn index. The public sequencing data were trimmed at Q25 with fastp and processed into clonotypes with MiXCR by TCRdb, which kept only in-frame beta chains. Rows merge per CDR3 protein into single entries with the most common DNA and genes. TCRdb's processing, not the study's, gives the V and J calls here. This sample gives roughly 400,000 distinct CDR3 sequences in total; roughly a sixth of them show up just once. The ten top clones hold 2.4% of the sample.

A patient counted as having stable hyperthyroidism if there was no progression to ophthalmopathy within 18 months of follow-up. Hyperthyroidism patients were newly diagnosed, were aged 18 to 65 years, and had a disease duration under 2 months. Patients with other autoimmune diseases, uncontrolled infections, pregnancy or lactation were excluded from the study. Clinical symptoms, serum thyroxine, TRAb, thyroid ultrasound and orbital computed tomography formed the basis of the diagnosis. Using Ficoll-Paque density gradient centrifugation, PBMCs were isolated from 10 ml of fresh peripheral blood. Total RNA was extracted using Trizol reagent, and RNA quality was checked on an Agilent 2100 Bioanalyzer. Per the germline V gene (reference sequence), DFQATT is the CDR1 and SNEGSKA is the CDR2. The CDR3 contains 13 residues, cysteine and phenylalanine counted. The kept DNA is CDR3 alone, 39 bases in frame from the first base. V drops 3 bases and J drops 1 base, leaving 10 bases in between.

The V and J segments used are TRBV20-1 and TRBJ2-7; TRBD2 is possibly the D segment (6 matching bases). The clonotype comes from an adult woman with stable Graves' hyperthyroidism. Sequencing was done on a sample of peripheral blood. The nucleotide sequence is given as TGCAGTGCTAGGCCTGGGACTTCCTACGAGCAGTACTTC. It translates to CSARPGTSYEQYF.